What follows describes a single TCR beta chain. Here immunoSEQ multiplex PCR was the method, and the copy in TCRdb shows in-frame clones only, minus some. Of around 88,000 clones detected, more than 85% appear once; the ten largest clones hold roughly 2.5%. The data stem from a study of T cell changes during pregnancy in multiple sclerosis. Germline lookup yields CDR1 PRHDT and CDR2 FYEKMQ (reference sequence). CDR3 length: 16 residues. With 6 bases clipped from V and 4 bases from J, the junction kept 9 bases outside the gene matches. The receptor comes from a female donor with multiple sclerosis, enrolled in a pregnancy study. The chain uses TRBV13 and TRBJ1-3; 10 nucleotides line up with TRBD1. Sequences were derived from peripheral blood, sampled in the first trimester of pregnancy. In DNA form, the CDR3 reads TGTGCCAGCAGTCGGACCGGGACAGGGGAAGGAAACACCATATATTTT. As protein: CASSRTGTGEGNTIYF.